Shown below are 21 T cell receptor beta chains from a single sample sequenced in a study of T-cell memory formation after mild COVID-19 (dated by TCRdb to 2020 to 2022). Library prep was done by 5' RACE. Sequencing took place on an Illumina NovaSeq 6000. TCRdb passed the public sequencing reads through fastp at Q25 and MiXCR, retaining productive beta sequences. All rows with the same CDR3 protein become a single entry with the most common DNA and genes. The sample includes under 250,000 distinct CDR3 sequences, with around 25% observed a single time. The top ten constitute approximately 10% of the sample. Sequenced sample: PBMCs or a T cell subset sorted from them (not recorded which). The receptors come from an adult woman who had mild COVID-19 (a few samples of this study predate the infection). The sample titles of this study are shuffled in the database, so cell type and time point are left out; the donor was told from shared clones.

This clonotype has just a few counts. This chain connects TRBV29-1 to TRBJ2-7, with a tentative D call TRBD1 (6 bases). CDR3 size: 13 residues. CDR1 SQVTM and CDR2 ANQGSEA come from the germline V gene. Trimming removed 7 bases at V and 3 bases at J, with 16 bases between. This chain's CDR3 is CSALGDTSYEQYF. CDR3 nucleotides: TGCAGCGCCCTGGGGGACACAAGCTACGAGCAGTACTTC.

The chain uses TRBV5-4 and TRBJ2-5, with 13 bases aligning to TRBD2. This CDR3 comprises 15 residues. Germline V gives CDR1 SGHNT, CDR2 YYREEE (reference sequence). J was trimmed by 4 bases and V by 3 bases; bases with no gene match: 3. The CDR3 sequence: CASSYRTSGGETQYF. The CDR3 DNA reads TGTGCCAGCAGCTACCGGACTAGCGGGGGAGAGACCCAGTACTTC.

This clonotype was seen a few times. The DNA of the CDR3 is TGTGCCAGTCGAGTTGGGGCGGATACGCAGTATTTT. Residues: CASRVGADTQYF. The chain carries TRBV12-3 or TRBV12-4 and TRBJ2-3; D might be TRBD1 (5 bases). V dropped 9 bases and J dropped 6 bases, with 13 bases sitting between them. The CDR3 totals 12 residues.

V is TRBV30 and J is TRBJ2-7; the match to TRBD1 covers 7 bases. The CDR3 runs 13 residues. The germline CDR1 and CDR2 sequences are GTSNPN and SVGIG (reference sequence). With V trimmed by 4 bases and J by 1 base, 4 bases remained unmatched. As DNA, the CDR3 is TGTGCCTGGACCGGGGACAGATCCTACGAGCAGTACTTC. Its translation: CAWTGDRSYEQYF. Filled out from reference TRBV30 and TRBJ2-7, the complete variable domain reads SQTIHQWPATLVQPVGSPLSLECTVEGTSNPNLYWYRQAAGRGLQLLFYSVGIGQISSEVPQNLSASRPQDRQFILSSKKLLLSDSGFYLCAWTGDRSYEQYFGPGTRLTVT.

The sample holds a few counts of this clonotype. The gene calls are TRBV7-6 and TRBJ1-1; D perhaps matches TRBD1 (6 bases). The length of the CDR3 is 14 residues. Trimming pared 2 bases from V and 5 bases from J, leaving 12 bases between. Germline V gene lookup returns CDR1 SGHVS and CDR2 FNYEAQ. The CDR3 coding sequence is TGTGCCAGCAGCTTATCGGAGGGGGTAACTGAAGCTTTCTTT. This encodes CASSLSEGVTEAFF. Together with reference TRBV7-6 and TRBJ1-1, the CDR3 gives the full variable domain: GAGVSQSPRYKVTKRGQDVALRCDPISGHVSLYWYRQALGQGPEFLTYFNYEAQQDKSGLPNDRFSAERPEGSISTLTIQRTEQRDSAMYRCASSLSEGVTEAFFGQGTRLTVV.

This clonotype was observed a handful of times. The chain employs TRBV6-5 and TRBJ2-7, with TRBD2 matching over 11 bases. Germline CDR1 MNHEY, CDR2 SVGAGI. The length of the CDR3 is 15 residues. The V and J ends lost 2 bases and 7 bases, in that order; junction bases with no gene match: 7. The CDR3 DNA is TGTGCCAGCAGTTACGGGACTAGCGGAAGTACTGAGCAGTACTTC. This gives the protein CASSYGTSGSTEQYF.

The table lists this clonotype with a few counts. The chain recombines TRBV6-4 with TRBJ2-1; 7 bases line up with TRBD2. V shed 4 bases, J shed 5 bases, and the junction held 17 bases outside the gene matches. CDR1 and CDR2 (germline): MRHNA, SNTAGT. The CDR3 runs 18 residues. In nucleotides, the CDR3 is TGTGCCAGCAGTGCTACCCCCACGACTAGCCTCGGGGACAATGAGCAGTTCTTC. As protein: CASSATPTTSLGDNEQFF.

This clonotype appeared once. V gene TRBV7-6 combines with J gene TRBJ2-2, with D tentatively TRBD1 (6 bases). V was clipped by 6 bases and J by 7 bases, with 12 bases between them. CDR1 is SGHVS and CDR2 is FNYEAQ in the germline V gene. The CDR3 is 13 amino acids. The CDR3: CASRNRDDGELFF. The DNA of the CDR3 is TGTGCCAGCAGAAACAGGGATGACGGGGAGCTGTTTTTT.

This sequence joins TRBV7-2 and TRBJ1-1; 7 bases are shared with TRBD1. The germline CDR1 and CDR2 sequences are SGHTA and FQGNSA. The V gene end was trimmed by 5 bases and the J gene end by 11 bases; junction bases not matched to a gene: 14. The CDR3 runs 14 residues. Here the CDR3 reads CASSPLGQVLVAFF. In nucleotides, the CDR3 is TGTGCCAGCAGCCCCTTAGGACAGGTTCTGGTGGCTTTCTTT.

This clonotype has a handful of counts. The chain links TRBV7-2 to TRBJ1-3; no clear D gene. Trimming removed 4 bases at V and 2 bases at J, with 12 bases between. Per germline, CDR1 SGHTA and CDR2 FQGNSA. The CDR3 has 15 amino acids. CDR3 DNA: TGTGCCAGCAGCTCCGGGAGGGAGCCTGGAAACACCATATATTTT. Amino acids: CASSSGREPGNTIYF. Looking up the rest from reference TRBV7-2 and TRBJ1-3 gives the full variable domain: GAGVSQSPSNKVTEKGKDVELRCDPISGHTALYWYRQSLGQGLEFLIYFQGNSAPDKSGLPSDRFSAERTGGSVSTLTIQRTQQEDSAVYLCASSSGREPGNTIYFGEGSWLTVV.

The table lists this clonotype with a few counts. V gene TRBV24-1 combines with J gene TRBJ2-1, with D perhaps given as TRBD1 or TRBD2 (5 bases each). The CDR3 has 15 residues. Germline-derived CDR1 and CDR2 are KGHDR and SFDVKD. Deletions cut 3 bases from V and 6 bases from J, with 14 bases between. CDR3 nucleotide sequence: TGTGCCACCAGTGATCTCCGGGACCGAGGCAATGAGCAGTTCTTC. Translated: CATSDLRDRGNEQFF.

This clonotype came up a few times. DNA of the CDR3: TGTGCCAGCAGTTTAGAGGGGCTCCTTACAGATACGCAGTATTTT. Protein sequence: CASSLEGLLTDTQYF. The chain has TRBV12-3 or TRBV12-4 and TRBJ2-3, with D perhaps TRBD1 (5 bases). This CDR3 spans 15 amino acids. V lost 1 base to trimming and J lost 3 bases, with 11 bases between them.

This clonotype was seen only a few times. CDR3 in amino acids: CASSLAGGHPQYF. In nucleotides, the CDR3 is TGTGCCAGCAGCTTAGCGGGGGGCCATCCGCAGTATTTT. The rearrangement links TRBV7-9 to TRBJ2-3; D might be TRBD1 or TRBD2, each matching 6 bases. Trimming stripped 0 bases from V and 10 bases from J, with 11 bases between. Germline V lookup: CDR1 SEHNR, CDR2 FQNEAQ (reference sequence). The CDR3 totals 13 residues.

This clonotype has just a few counts. V is TRBV6-2 or TRBV6-3 and J is TRBJ2-1, with TRBD2 matching over 8 bases. V shed 7 bases, J shed 4 bases, and the junction held 9 bases outside the gene matches. The CDR3 length is 15 residues. Looked up from germline, CDR1 is MNHEY and CDR2 is SVGEGT. CDR3 in amino acids: CASTSGRGDYNEQFF. The CDR3 DNA reads TGTGCCAGCACCAGTGGGCGGGGGGATTACAATGAGCAGTTCTTC.

This chain connects TRBV7-9 to TRBJ1-5; no reliable D call. This CDR3 is 14 amino acids long. Between the trimmed V and J ends, which lost 2 bases and 5 bases, there was a span of 10 bases. Looked up from germline, CDR1 is SEHNR and CDR2 is FQNEAQ (reference sequence). Here the CDR3 reads CASSLSAPDQPQHF. The CDR3 DNA reads as TGTGCCAGCAGCTTATCGGCCCCAGATCAGCCCCAGCATTTT.

The V and J genes are TRBV6-5 and TRBJ1-6; possible D gene TRBD1, 5 bases. Germline V gene data show CDR1 as MNHEY and CDR2 as SVGAGI. The CDR3 is 16 residues long. With 3 bases removed from V and 9 bases from J, the gap between germline ends came to 18 bases. The CDR3 reads CASSYAVQGNASPLHF. In nucleotides, the CDR3 is TGTGCCAGCAGTTATGCCGTCCAGGGAAACGCTTCACCCCTCCACTTT.

The rearrangement uses TRBV7-9 and TRBJ2-7; D is unclear. Trimming cost V 1 base and J 4 bases, with 5 bases left between them. CDR3 length equals 12 residues. Looked up from germline, CDR1 is SEHNR and CDR2 is FQNEAQ (reference sequence). CDR3 protein: CASSLGVYEQYF. CDR3 nucleotides: TGTGCCAGCAGCTTAGGGGTATACGAGCAGTACTTC. The full variable domain, its missing parts supplied by reference TRBV7-9 and TRBJ2-7, is DTGVSQNPRHKITKRGQNVTFRCDPISEHNRLYWYRQTLGQGPEFLTYFQNEAQLEKSRLLSDRFSAERPKGSFSTLEIQRTEQGDSAMYLCASSLGVYEQYFGPGTRLTVT.

This clonotype was counted only a few times. The chain carries TRBV12-3 or TRBV12-4 and TRBJ1-1, with 8 bases matching TRBD1. With V trimmed by 7 bases and J by 1 base, 2 bases remained unmatched. The length of the CDR3 is 13 residues. For the CDR3, the DNA is TGTGCCAGCATGGGGACAGGGAACACTGAAGCTTTCTTT. Translating gives CASMGTGNTEAFF.

This clonotype appeared a few times. The chain recombines TRBV3-1 with TRBJ1-2; D is undetermined. The CDR3 is made up of 14 amino acids. Germline CDR1 is LGHDT and CDR2 is YNNKEL (reference sequence). V lost 0 bases and J lost 4, with 9 bases in between. Here the CDR3 reads CASSQENKVYGYTF. The CDR3 DNA is TGTGCCAGCAGCCAAGAGAATAAGGTCTATGGCTACACCTTC.

The rearrangement links TRBV7-9 to TRBJ1-4; perhaps TRBD1 as D (5 bases). CDR1 is SEHNR and CDR2 is FQNEAQ in the germline V gene (reference sequence). The germline V and J ends were trimmed by 4 bases and 0 bases, with 18 bases remaining between them. The CDR3 extends over 18 amino acids. CDR3 DNA: TGTGCCAGCAGCTCCACCCTCCTGGGGGGAGCAACTAATGAAAAACTGTTTTTT. Its translation: CASSSTLLGGATNEKLFF.

The chain has TRBV11-2 and TRBJ1-1; TRBD1 matches at 9 bases. Germline lookup yields CDR1 SGHAT and CDR2 FQNNGV. The V gene end was trimmed by 4 bases and the J gene end by 5 bases; junction bases not matched to a gene: 8. The CDR3 runs to 15 residues. The DNA of the CDR3 is TGTGCCAGCAGCTGGGAACAGGGGGCTCGGACTGAAGCTTTCTTT. It translates to CASSWEQGARTEAFF. Complete variable domain (other parts from reference TRBV11-2 and TRBJ1-1): EAGVAQSPRYKIIEKRQSVAFWCNPISGHATLYWYQQILGQGPKLLIQFQNNGVVDDSQLPKDRFSAERLKGVDSTLKIQPAKLEDSAVYLCASSWEQGARTEAFFGQGTRLTVV.